This TCR beta chain is drawn from a study of cytomegalovirus exposure and HLA in healthy donors. 60 Vbeta and 13 Jbeta primers were used in PCR. The protocol was immunoSEQ multiplex PCR, while the TCRdb copy is restricted to in-frame clones and leaves out a portion. This sample has some 200,000 clones; around 73% occur once, and the top ten carry about 2.7%. Trimming stripped 0 bases from V and 12 bases from J, with 9 bases between. The CDR3 consists of 13 residues. CDR1 is KGHSH and CDR2 is LQKENI in the germline V gene. The V gene is TRBV18, the J gene TRBJ1-6; D is undetermined. Input material: PBMCs. The TCR comes from a woman in her twenties or thirties in good health and CMV-seronegative. The CDR3 loop is CASSPPLSEPLHF. CDR3 DNA sequence: TGTGCCAGCTCACCACCGTTGAGCGAACCCCTCCACTTT.